This is a list of T cell receptor beta chains from one sample in a study of memory CD4+ T cells and cytomegalovirus serostatus. The data were produced by immunoSEQ multiplex PCR, yet TCRdb's version contains in-frame clones alone and is incomplete. The repertoire holds around 60,000 clones, with roughly 84% as singletons. Sequenced input: memory CD4+ T cells from blood. The receptors stem from an adult in good health and CMV-seronegative. Some clones in this sample may be carry-over from other donors' samples. The CDR3 runs from the conserved cysteine through the conserved F or W. D genes are given only for firm matches. Clone size is shown for a subset of rows, as once, few, many or a class of expanded clone.

j_call v_call clone_size d_call cdr3_aa cdr3_nt
TRBJ1-2 TRBV28 . . CASSFRTSGRGYTF TGTGCCAGCAGTTTCCGGACTTCCGGAAGAGGCTACACCTTC
TRBJ2-1 TRBV9 . TRBD1 CASSVGIDRVGVSEQFF TGTGCCAGCAGCGTAGGGATCGACAGGGTTGGAGTTAGTGAGCAGTTCTTC
TRBJ1-5 TRBV27 . . CASSLAGAFLSNQPQHF TGTGCCAGCAGTTTAGCCGGGGCCTTCTTGAGCAATCAGCCCCAGCATTTT
TRBJ1-4 TRBV18 . . CASSSETGPGEKLFF TGTGCCAGCTCATCCGAAACAGGCCCTGGGGAAAAACTGTTTTTT
TRBJ1-1 TRBV6-1 . TRBD1 CASRAYRGLNTEAFF TGTGCCAGCAGAGCCTACAGGGGCCTAAACACTGAAGCTTTCTTT
TRBJ2-5 TRBV7-2 . TRBD2 CASSRSGRGETQYF TGTGCCAGCAGCCGTAGCGGGAGAGGGGAGACCCAGTACTTC
TRBJ2-7 TRBV30 . TRBD2 CAARTSGNYEQYF TGTGCCGCCAGGACTAGCGGGAACTACGAGCAGTACTTC
TRBJ1-1 TRBV27 few . CASSLRPGANTEAFF TGTGCCAGCAGTTTACGGCCAGGGGCGAACACTGAAGCTTTCTTT
TRBJ2-7 TRBV28 . . CASFSPRTYHSYEQYF TGTGCCAGCTTCAGCCCTCGGACGTATCACAGCTACGAGCAGTACTTC
TRBJ1-3 TRBV18 . . CASSQAVGNTIYF TGTGCCAGCTCACAGGCGGTGGGAAACACCATATATTTT
TRBJ1-3 TRBV6-1 . TRBD1 CASSEQTGARNTIYF TGTGCCAGCAGTGAACAAACAGGGGCGAGAAACACCATATATTTT
TRBJ2-1 TRBV6-1 . . CASSEEGSVYSYNEQFF TGTGCCAGCAGTGAAGAGGGTAGCGTCTACTCCTACAATGAGCAGTTCTTC
TRBJ2-2 TRBV6-1 . TRBD1 CASSGRTGTNTGELFF TGTGCCAGCAGTGGACGGACAGGAACGAACACCGGGGAGCTGTTTTTT
TRBJ2-1 TRBV4-3 . . CASSQDRGTTYNEQFF TGCGCCAGCAGCCAAGATAGAGGCACGACCTACAATGAGCAGTTCTTC
TRBJ2-2 TRBV5-1 . . CASSLELGAGELFF TGCGCCAGCAGCTTGGAATTGGGGGCCGGGGAGCTGTTTTTT
TRBJ2-6 TRBV19 few . CASRPGEGRRGPGANVLTF TGTGCCAGTAGACCCGGGGAAGGCAGGCGCGGTCCTGGGGCCAACGTCCTGACTTTC
TRBJ1-5 TRBV27 . . CASSLRGIGGNQPQHF TGTGCCAGCAGTTTACGGGGAATTGGGGGCAATCAGCCCCAGCATTTT
TRBJ2-2 TRBV11-2 . TRBD1 CASSLGQTNTGELFF TGTGCCAGCAGCTTGGGACAGACTAACACCGGGGAGCTGTTTTTT
TRBJ2-6 TRBV4-1 . . CASSQASLRGAGSGANVLTF TGCGCCAGCAGCCAAGCCTCCCTTAGGGGGGCCGGCTCTGGGGCCAACGTCCTGACTTTC
TRBJ2-2 TRBV6-4 . . CASSDSGQSTGELFF TGTGCCAGCAGTGACTCTGGCCAATCCACAGGGGAGCTGTTTTTT
TRBJ1-5 TRBV28 . . CASSFRRGGLYSNQPQHF TGTGCCAGCAGTTTTCGTCGGGGAGGCCTTTATAGCAATCAGCCCCAGCATTTT
TRBJ2-3 TRBV5-4 . TRBD1 CASSSTGGTDTQYF TGTGCCAGCAGCTCGACAGGGGGCACGGATACGCAGTATTTT
TRBJ2-1 TRBV4-1 once TRBD2 CASSLRGGTSGTRDEQFF TGCGCCAGCAGCCTACGGGGAGGGACTAGCGGGACTAGGGATGAGCAGTTCTTC
TRBJ2-1 TRBV29-1 . . CSVEGSADNEQFF TGCAGCGTTGAAGGGTCGGCTGACAATGAGCAGTTCTTC
TRBJ1-5 TRBV2 . . CASLRDTNQPQHF TGTGCCAGCTTACGGGACACCAATCAGCCCCAGCATTTT
TRBJ2-7 TRBV7-2 . . CASSLEGARSYEQYF TGTGCCAGCAGCCTGGAAGGGGCGAGGTCCTACGAGCAGTACTTC
TRBJ1-2 TRBV28 few TRBD1 CANPGQFGYTF TGTGCCAACCCGGGACAGTTTGGCTACACCTTC
TRBJ1-5 TRBV6-1 . . CASSERNQPQHF TGTGCCAGCAGTGAAAGAAATCAGCCCCAGCATTTT
TRBJ2-1 TRBV7-2 . . CASSGRDHRWEQFF TGTGCCAGCAGCGGGCGGGACCATAGGTGGGAGCAGTTCTTC
TRBJ1-4 TRBV29-1 . . CSAEGGPNEKLFF TGCAGCGCCGAGGGGGGGCCGAATGAAAAACTGTTTTTT
TRBJ2-4 TRBV4-3 . . CASSQDGPPGKLAKNIQYF TGCGCCAGCAGCCAAGACGGGCCTCCAGGGAAATTGGCCAAAAACATTCAGTACTTC
TRBJ1-5 TRBV10-3 . . CAISPGQGGNQPQHF TGTGCCATCAGTCCGGGCCAGGGCGGCAATCAGCCCCAGCATTTT
TRBJ2-3 TRBV9 . TRBD2 CASSPRLAVVTDTQYF TGTGCCAGCAGCCCCCGACTAGCCGTCGTCACAGATACGCAGTATTTT
TRBJ2-1 TRBV4-2 few TRBD1 CASSQDLRGLRNEQFF TGTGCCAGCAGCCAAGATCTGAGGGGGCTTAGGAATGAGCAGTTCTTC
TRBJ1-4 TRBV30 . . CAWSVRSLNEKLFF TGTGCCTGGAGTGTAAGGTCCCTTAATGAAAAACTGTTTTTT
TRBJ1-3 TRBV4-1 . . CASSQERGSSGNTIYF TGCGCCAGCAGCCAAGAGAGGGGGAGCTCTGGAAACACCATATATTTT
TRBJ1-1 TRBV7-9 few . CASSSGGGSMNTEAFF TGTGCCAGCAGCTCGGGTGGCGGGAGTATGAACACTGAAGCTTTCTTT
TRBJ2-7 TRBV5-6 . TRBD2 CASSLLAGGIHEQYF TGTGCCAGCAGCTTACTAGCGGGAGGGATTCACGAGCAGTACTTC
TRBJ1-2 TRBV7-9 . TRBD1 CASSQGQGAGGYTF TGTGCCAGCAGTCAGGGACAGGGGGCAGGTGGCTACACCTTC
TRBJ2-5 TRBV5-6 . TRBD2 CASSSGLAETQYF TGTGCCAGCAGCTCGGGACTAGCGGAGACCCAGTACTTC
TRBJ1-1 TRBV7-9 once . CASSYVTKDTEAFF TGTGCCAGCAGTTACGTAACAAAGGACACTGAAGCTTTCTTT
TRBJ2-7 TRBV2 . . CASSRQAYEQYF TGTGCCAGCAGTCGACAGGCCTACGAGCAGTACTTC
TRBJ2-3 TRBV5-4 . . CASSLANTQGDTQYF TGTGCCAGCAGCTTGGCCAACACCCAAGGAGATACGCAGTATTTT
TRBJ2-3 TRBV2 once . CASSAVGGRTDTQYF TGTGCCAGCAGCGCCGTTGGGGGACGCACAGATACGCAGTATTTT
TRBJ2-2 TRBV7-3 . . CASTLGGTTTTGELFF TGTGCCAGCACCCTAGGTGGGACGACGACCACCGGGGAGCTGTTTTTT
TRBJ2-2 TRBV5-1 once TRBD2 CASSFTTSGSTGELFF TGCGCCAGCAGCTTCACGACTAGCGGGAGTACCGGGGAGCTGTTTTTT
TRBJ2-1 TRBV7-8 . . CASSPRRGGSGNEQFF TGTGCCAGCAGCCCCCGCCGTGGAGGGAGTGGAAATGAGCAGTTCTTC
TRBJ1-5 TRBV28 . . CASSSGQSNSQPQHF TGTGCCAGCAGTTCCGGACAGTCAAATTCTCAGCCCCAGCATTTT